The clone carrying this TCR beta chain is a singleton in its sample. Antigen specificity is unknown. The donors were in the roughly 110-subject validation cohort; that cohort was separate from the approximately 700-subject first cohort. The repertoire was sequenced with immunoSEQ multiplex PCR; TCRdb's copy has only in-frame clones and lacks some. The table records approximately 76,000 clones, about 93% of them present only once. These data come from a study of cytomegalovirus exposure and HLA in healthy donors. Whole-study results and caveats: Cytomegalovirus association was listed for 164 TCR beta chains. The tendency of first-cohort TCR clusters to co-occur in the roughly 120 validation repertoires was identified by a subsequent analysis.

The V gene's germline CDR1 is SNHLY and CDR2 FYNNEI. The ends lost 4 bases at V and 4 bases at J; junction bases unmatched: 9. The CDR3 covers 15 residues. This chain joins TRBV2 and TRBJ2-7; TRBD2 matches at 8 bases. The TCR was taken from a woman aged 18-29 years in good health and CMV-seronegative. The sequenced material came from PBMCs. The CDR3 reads CASSGFSGIAYEQYF. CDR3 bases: TGTGCCAGCAGTGGATTTAGCGGGATAGCTTACGAGCAGTACTTC.